This T cell receptor beta chain comes out of a study of shared clonotypes between healthy human individuals (dated by TCRdb to the early 2020s). About the full investigation: Three men and a couple of women, aged 18 to 49 years, made up the cohort. Libraries were prepared and TCR repertoires were sequenced by different laboratories using diverse techniques, in order to increase sequencing depth and limit assay-specific biases. Blood TCR repertoires of roughly five healthy adults were deeply sequenced to estimate repertoire size and the extent of clonotype sharing between individuals. Between about 0.9 and 9 billion PBMCs per donor were obtained by leukapheresis. For each donor, three plates each were used for CD4 naive and CD4 memory, two plates were used for CD8 naive, and one plate was used for CD8 memory.

Donors were healthy HIV-negative adults with no recently reported acute infections or vaccinations. All donors were Caucasian adults living in Nashville, Tennessee, USA. CD4+ T cells were enriched by magnetic negative selection; naive cells were then positively selected on CD45RA, and the negative fraction formed the memory subset. After blood collection by leukapheresis, PBMCs were isolated using Ficoll-Histopaque density gradient centrifugation and then cryopreserved in the vapor phase of liquid nitrogen. Analytical flow cytometry was used to check the purity and quantity of each magnetically sorted T cell population. Each sorted fraction had its genomic DNA isolated and then quantified by UV absorbance on a Nanodrop 2000c. TCR CDR3 regions were amplified from genomic DNA by multiplex PCR using the deep immunoSEQ assay. For each cell subset, the extracted genomic DNA was distributed evenly across all wells of several immunoSEQ 96-well plates, and each plate served as one replicate. For sorted subsets, about 200 ng genomic DNA, equal to some 28,000 T cell genomes, was loaded into each replicate PCR. Purified libraries were measured with a Qubit 3.0 fluorometer, size-checked on a Bioanalyzer 2100, and measured again with the KAPA Library Quantification kit. Every immunoSEQ 96-well plate was sequenced on a separate single-read 150-cycle Illumina NextSeq 550 flow cell. As for the authors' bioinformatics: Because only junctional sequences without quality scores were contained in the immunoSEQ output, filtering matching that applied to full-length reads could not be performed. To assign V/J genes and CDR3, sequences were annotated against IMGT germline references using PyIR, a Python wrapper for IgBLAST v1.9. Any read was removed if the V/J assignment was weak (E-value above 1e-6), the CDR3 was missing, or the read contained stop codons, out-of-frame junctions, or ambiguous translated residues. V3J clonotypes were defined by identical inferred V gene, J gene, and CDR3 amino acid sequence. Percentage overlap between repertoires was calculated by dividing the number of shared unique clonotypes by the size of the smaller repertoire. Repertoire richness was assessed with RTK rarefaction, the Chao1 estimator, and Recon v2.1 estimates of unobserved clonotypes. OLGA was used to compute generation probabilities for all TCRbeta clonotypes that the gDNA method yielded from four donors. TCRdb carries this immuneACCESS record with in-frame sequences only. Its versions omit some clonotypes, under half of them owing to an unresolved V gene in the studies checked, with the rest unexplained. D and trimming come from the DNA, and the V and J calls and clone size come from that table. The sample yields 2 million to 2.5 million clones; 85% to 95% were counted once. Of the sample, about 0.36% falls within the top ten clones.

General conclusions and limits of the study: Even with the large sequencing depth, rarefaction of the sorted-subset datasets indicated that sequencing was incomplete. When four donors were compared, the shared fraction of clonotypes was roughly 5% for naive CD4, 3.5% to 4% for naive CD8, 2% to 2.5% for memory CD4, and less than 0.45% for memory CD8. Sampling was restricted to blood, and TCR repertoires in tissue are likely to differ from TCR repertoires in blood. Pairwise subsampling indicated that sequencing depth was expected to affect the degree of clonotype sharing among donors. Compared with non-shared clonotypes, clonotypes shared by all four sorted-subset donors had higher generation probabilities. Because the study included a small number of donors, the genetic and exposure-history diversity represented was limited. Larger estimated clonotype richness was generally found for naive subsets than for memory subsets.

In regard to this clone: The antigen it binds to is not known. Base qualities are not provided; no much larger clone lies one nucleotide away.

Sequencing was carried out using naive CD4+ T cells from PBMCs. In light of the paper, this sample's cell subset or site label describes: CD45RA+ positively selected. The sequence came from a young man in good health. Some clones in this sample may be carry-over from other donors' samples.

Read as DNA, the sequence is TGTGCCAGCAGTTCCGGCGGGAGAGGGGGGAATGAGCAGTTCTTC. It encodes CASSSGGRGGNEQFF. This chain is built from TRBV28 and TRBJ2-1; TRBD2 is perhaps the D gene, given 7 matching bases. According to the germline V gene, CDR1 reads MDHEN and CDR2 reads SYDVKM. The germline ends are 17 bases apart after V is trimmed by 4 bases and J by 7 bases. From the cysteine through the phenylalanine, the CDR3 covers 15 amino acids. Of the read, only the CDR3 DNA is kept; its 45 bases are in frame from base 1.